This T cell receptor (beta chain) derives from a study of technical replicates of blood from several donors. TCRdb's table, derived via immunoSEQ multiplex PCR, lists solely in-frame clones and lacks some. The sample holds fewer than 100,000 clones; approximately 96% are singletons and the top ten take around 0.18%. What was sequenced was T cells isolated from PBMCs. This receptor was identified in a human donor in good health.

In DNA, the CDR3 is TGTGCCAGCAGTTTGGTAGGGGCTCACTACGAGCAGTACTTC. The encoded protein is CASSLVGAHYEQYF. The chain links TRBV28 to TRBJ2-7; tentatively, D is TRBD1 (5 bases). The CDR3 spans 14 residues. CDR1 and CDR2 (germline): MDHEN, SYDVKM. Trimming left V 3 bases short and J 3 bases short, with 12 bases between.